This TCR beta chain was observed in a study of cytomegalovirus exposure and HLA in healthy donors. Study information: Researchers previously reported finding more than 100 million unique TCR beta sequences from roughly 170 million T cells. Findings and limits, study-wide: Rare TCR sequences dominated, though some public TCRs recurred in many donors. A later analysis reported that several of the most significant clusters appeared to be linked to common viral pathogens, among them Epstein-Barr virus. In an earlier analysis, about 90% or about 30%: the productive usage of most TCR beta V segments.

The PCR had 60 Vbeta and 13 Jbeta primers. Method: immunoSEQ multiplex PCR; TCRdb's copy keeps in-frame clones and lacks some. Found here are roughly 100,000 clones, 79% of them singletons; the top ten hold roughly 4%. This clone was counted between two and nine times. Its antigen is as yet unknown. Germline V lookup: CDR1 SQVTM, CDR2 ANQGSEA. The V gene lost 8 bases and the J gene lost 3 bases, with 13 bases spanning the gap. CDR3 length: 12 amino acids. This receptor was obtained from a man over 45 in good health and CMV-seropositive. The chain couples TRBV29-1 to TRBJ2-5; D gene unclear. Sequenced: PBMCs. The CDR3 nucleotides read TGCAGCACCCGCGGTGGAGAAGAGACCCAGTACTTC. As protein: CSTRGGEETQYF.